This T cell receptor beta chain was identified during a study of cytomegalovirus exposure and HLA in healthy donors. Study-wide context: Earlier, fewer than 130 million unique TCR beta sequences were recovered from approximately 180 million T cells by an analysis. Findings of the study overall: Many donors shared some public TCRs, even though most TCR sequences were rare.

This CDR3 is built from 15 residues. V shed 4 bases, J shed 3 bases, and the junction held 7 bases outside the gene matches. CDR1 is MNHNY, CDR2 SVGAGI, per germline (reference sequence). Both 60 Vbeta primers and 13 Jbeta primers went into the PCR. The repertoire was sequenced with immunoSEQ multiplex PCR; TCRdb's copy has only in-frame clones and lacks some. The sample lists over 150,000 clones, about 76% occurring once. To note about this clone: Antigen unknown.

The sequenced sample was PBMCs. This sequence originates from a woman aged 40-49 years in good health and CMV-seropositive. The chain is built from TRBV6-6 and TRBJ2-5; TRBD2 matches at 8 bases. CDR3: CASSSPRGGEETQYF. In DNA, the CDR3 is TGTGCCAGCAGTTCCCCACGGGGGGGGGAAGAGACCCAGTACTTC.